Sequencing of this T cell receptor (beta chain) was carried out in a study of blood T cell repertoires in COVID-19. About the study: Samples representing acute and convalescent COVID-19 were sourced from the United States, Italy and Spain.

Notes on this clone: Other DNA sequences from this sample encode an identical CDR3 as well.

In the original processing: By means of reference gene primer amplification, nucleated cell counts were estimated. Assay used: immunoSEQ multiplex PCR; TCRdb lists only in-frame clones, some missing. The DNA was the basis for D and trimming; V, J and clone size are from that table. This table has over 100,000 clones, about four fifths appearing once. This CDR3 spans 13 amino acids. Germline CDR1 and CDR2: ENHRY and SYGVKD. J gave up 3 bases and V 2 bases, and 0 bases lay outside the gene matches. Sequenced sample: peripheral blood. This clonotype was sampled from a man aged 55 to 70 with acute or convalescent COVID-19. The rearrangement links TRBV10-3 to TRBJ2-5, with 7 bases identical to TRBD1. CDR3 sequence (DNA): TGTGCCATCAGTGAGACAGGGGAAGAGACCCAGTACTTC. Amino acids: CAISETGEETQYF.